This TCR beta chain was identified during a study of OX40 agonist ivuxolimab in advanced cancers. On the study more broadly: It was permissible to have had prior anti-PD-1, anti-PD-L1 or anti-CTLA-4 therapy, and about 40% had some.

This table comes from immunoSEQ multiplex PCR, and its TCRdb copy is limited to in-frame clones, with some not included. The sample holds approximately 60,000 clones, more than 80% seen once. Note on this clone: Antigen unknown.

The study's findings and limits: CD4+ and CD8+ blood T cells expanded clonally by week 6 at 0.1 to 3.0 mg/kg. Averaged across samples, CD8+ T cells carried more expanded clones than CD4+ did.

V lost 5 bases and J lost 8, with 13 bases in between. Germline CDR1 and CDR2: SGHVS and FNYEAQ. The CDR3 runs to 14 residues. This TCR was recovered from an adult with an advanced solid tumor such as melanoma, head and neck, liver or kidney cancer. The V and J genes are TRBV7-6 and TRBJ1-6, with D tentatively TRBD1 (5 bases). Here the sequenced sample was CD4+ or CD8+ T cells sorted from blood, taken in a trial of the OX40 agonist ivuxolimab. CDR3 in DNA: TGTGCCAGCAGCCTAGGGGAGGGTTATTCACCCCTCCACTTT. It specifies CASSLGEGYSPLHF.